This record concerns one TCR beta chain sequence. Its specificity is not known. The sample is drawn from a study of blood T cells in healthy people across ages. Approximately 9.7 milliliters was the volume of peripheral blood drawn from each donor. Study findings and constraints: Diversity was estimated from one million T cells, and these estimates were considered underestimates. Greater diversity and more naive CD4+ cells were seen in long-lived donors than in aged donors.

The use of a sample-barcoded 5' primer and a J-beta primer mix characterized a second PCR of about 7 to 12 cycles. MiXCR, applied by TCRdb to the 5' RACE reads, yields one record per CDR3 protein. There are fewer than 900,000 distinct CDR3 sequences in the sample; roughly 44% occur only once, and 20% to 25% lies in the top ten. V was clipped by 9 bases and J by 11 bases; unmatched bases: 10. The length of the CDR3 is 12 residues. CDR1 LNHNV and CDR2 YYDKDF come from the germline V gene (reference sequence). V is TRBV15 and J is TRBJ2-5; 9 bases are a match to TRBD1. The sequenced sample consisted of blood. The TCR sequence derives from a woman aged 55-69 years in good health. This CDR3 is CATGQGPQEQYF. CDR3 coding DNA: TGTGCCACGGGACAGGGTCCGCAAGAGCAGTACTTC.